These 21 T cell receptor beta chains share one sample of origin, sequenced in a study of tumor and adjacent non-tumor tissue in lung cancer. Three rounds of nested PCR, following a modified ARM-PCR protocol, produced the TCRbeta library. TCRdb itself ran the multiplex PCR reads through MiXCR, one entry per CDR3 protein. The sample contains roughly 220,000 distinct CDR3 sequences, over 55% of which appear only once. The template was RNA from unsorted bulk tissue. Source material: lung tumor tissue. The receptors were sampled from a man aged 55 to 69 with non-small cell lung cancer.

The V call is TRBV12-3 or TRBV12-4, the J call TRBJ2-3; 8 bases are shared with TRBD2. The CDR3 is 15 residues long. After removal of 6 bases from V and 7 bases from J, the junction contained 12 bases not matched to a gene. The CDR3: CASSQRAGGQNTQYF. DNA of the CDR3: TGTGCCAGCAGCCAACGGGCGGGGGGTCAGAATACGCAGTATTTT.

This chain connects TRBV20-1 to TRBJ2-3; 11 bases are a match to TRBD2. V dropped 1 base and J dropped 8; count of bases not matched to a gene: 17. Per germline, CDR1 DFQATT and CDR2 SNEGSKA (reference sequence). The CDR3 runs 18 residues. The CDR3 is CSARAPRLAGGGAGTQYF. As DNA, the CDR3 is TGCAGTGCTAGAGCCCCGAGGCTAGCGGGGGGCGGGGCAGGTACGCAGTATTTT.

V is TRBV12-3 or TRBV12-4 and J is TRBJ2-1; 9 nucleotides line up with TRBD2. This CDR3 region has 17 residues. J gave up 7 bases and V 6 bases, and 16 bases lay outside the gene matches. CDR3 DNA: TGTGCCAGCAGCCCCAACCGGGCGGGGGGGATATCGAATGAGCAGTTCTTC. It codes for CASSPNRAGGISNEQFF.

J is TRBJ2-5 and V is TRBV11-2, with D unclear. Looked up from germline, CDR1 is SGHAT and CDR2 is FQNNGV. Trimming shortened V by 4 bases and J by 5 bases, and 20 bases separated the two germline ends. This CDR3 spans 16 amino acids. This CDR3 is CASSSIMGWPKETQYF. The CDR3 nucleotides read TGTGCCAGCAGCTCCATAATGGGCTGGCCAAAGGAGACCCAGTACTTC.

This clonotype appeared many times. CDR3: CASSYSMEQANTEAFF. In DNA form, the CDR3 reads TGTGCCAGCAGTTACTCGATGGAACAGGCGAACACTGAAGCTTTCTTT. The chain couples TRBV6-5 to TRBJ1-1; perhaps TRBD1 as D (5 bases). The CDR3 is made up of 16 amino acids. V dropped 0 bases and J dropped 1 base, with 12 bases sitting between them. Germline V gives CDR1 MNHEY, CDR2 SVGAGI.

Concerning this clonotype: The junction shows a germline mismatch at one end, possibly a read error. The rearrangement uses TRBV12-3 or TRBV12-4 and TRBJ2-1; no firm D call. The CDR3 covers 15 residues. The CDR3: CANSINRLQKDEQFF. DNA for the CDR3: TGTGCCAACAGTATAAACCGCTTACAAAAGGATGAGCAATTCTTC.

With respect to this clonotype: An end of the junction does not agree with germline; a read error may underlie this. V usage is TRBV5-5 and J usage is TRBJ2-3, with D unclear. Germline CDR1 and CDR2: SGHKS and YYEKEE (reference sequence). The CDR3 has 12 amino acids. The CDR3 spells CANSFGTDTQYF. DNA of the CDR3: TGCGCCAACAGCTTTGGCACAGATACGCAGTATTTT.

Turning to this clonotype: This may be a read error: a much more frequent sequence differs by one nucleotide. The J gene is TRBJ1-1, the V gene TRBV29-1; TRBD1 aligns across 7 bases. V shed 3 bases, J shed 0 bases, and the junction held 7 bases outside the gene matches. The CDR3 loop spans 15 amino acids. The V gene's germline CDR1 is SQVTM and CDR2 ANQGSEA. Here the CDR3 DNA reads TGCAGCGTTGAGGATCGACAGGGATTGAACACTGAAGCTTTCTTT. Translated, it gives CSVEDRQGLNTEAFF.

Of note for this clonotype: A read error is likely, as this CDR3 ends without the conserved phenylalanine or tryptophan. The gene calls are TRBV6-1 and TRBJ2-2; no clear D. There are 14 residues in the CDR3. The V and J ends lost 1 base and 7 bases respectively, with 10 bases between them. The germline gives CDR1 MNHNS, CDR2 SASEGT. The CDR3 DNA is TGTGCCAGCAGTGAAGTTCAGCCCATCGGGGAGCTGTTTTAT. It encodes CASSEVQPIGELFY.

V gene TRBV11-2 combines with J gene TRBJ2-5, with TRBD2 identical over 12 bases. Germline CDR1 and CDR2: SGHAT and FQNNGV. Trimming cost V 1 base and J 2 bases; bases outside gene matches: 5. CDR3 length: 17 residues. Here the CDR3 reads CASSLAPGLAGQETQYF. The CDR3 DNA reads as TGTGCCAGCAGCTTAGCTCCAGGACTAGCGGGGCAAGAGACCCAGTACTTC.

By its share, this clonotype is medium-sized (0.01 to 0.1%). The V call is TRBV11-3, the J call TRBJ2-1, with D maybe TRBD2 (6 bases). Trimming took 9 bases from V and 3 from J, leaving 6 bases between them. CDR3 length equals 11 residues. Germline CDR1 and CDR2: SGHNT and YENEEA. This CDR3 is CASSGYNEQFF. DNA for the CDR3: TGTGCCAGTAGCGGCTACAATGAGCAGTTCTTC. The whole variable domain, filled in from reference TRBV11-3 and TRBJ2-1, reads EAGVVQSPRYKIIEKKQPVAFWCNPISGHNTLYWYLQNLGQGPELLIRYENEEAVDDSQLPKDRFSAERLKGVDSTLKIQPAELGDSAVYLCASSGYNEQFFGPGTRLTVL.

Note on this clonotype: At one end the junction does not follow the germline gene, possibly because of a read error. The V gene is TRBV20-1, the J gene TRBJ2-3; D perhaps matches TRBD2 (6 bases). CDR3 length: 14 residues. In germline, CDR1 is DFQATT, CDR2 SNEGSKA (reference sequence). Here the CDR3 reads CSARLVRGANTRYF. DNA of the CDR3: TGCAGTGCCAGACTGGTCCGCGGGGCAAATACGCGGTATTTT.

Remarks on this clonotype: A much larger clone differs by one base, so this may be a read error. This CDR3 reads CASSRHYTQYF. The CDR3 DNA follows: TGCGCCAGCAGCAGGCACTACACCCAGTACTTC. The chain is built from TRBV5-1 and TRBJ2-5, with D unresolved. The CDR3 spans 11 residues. The germline V and J ends were trimmed by 4 bases and 8 bases, with 9 bases remaining between them. Germline values: CDR1 SGHRS, CDR2 YFSETQ. Full variable domain (outside the CDR3, taken from reference TRBV5-1 and TRBJ2-5): KAGVTQTPRYLIKTRGQQVTLSCSPISGHRSVSWYQQTPGQGLQFLFEYFSETQRNKGNFPGRFSGRQFSNSRSEMNVSTLELGDSALYLCASSRHYTQYFGPGTRLLVL.

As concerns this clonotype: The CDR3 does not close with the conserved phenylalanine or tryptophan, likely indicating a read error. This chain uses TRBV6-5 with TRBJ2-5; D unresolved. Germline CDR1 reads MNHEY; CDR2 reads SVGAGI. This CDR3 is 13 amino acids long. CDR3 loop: CASHGLSQDTQYL. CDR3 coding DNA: TGTGCCAGCCATGGGCTCTCCCAAGATACCCAGTACTTA.

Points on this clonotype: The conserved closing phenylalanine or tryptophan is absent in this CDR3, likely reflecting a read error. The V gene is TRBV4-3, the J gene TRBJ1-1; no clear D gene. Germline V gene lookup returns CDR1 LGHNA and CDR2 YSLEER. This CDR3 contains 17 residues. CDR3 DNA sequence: TGCGCCAGCAGTCAAGATGTTCCGGGCAGTTCGGGCACTGAAGCTTTCTCT. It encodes CASSQDVPGSSGTEAFS.

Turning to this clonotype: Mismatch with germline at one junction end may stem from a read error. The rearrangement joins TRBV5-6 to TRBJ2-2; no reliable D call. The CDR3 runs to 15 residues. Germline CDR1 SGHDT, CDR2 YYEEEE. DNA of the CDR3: TGTGTCAGCAGCTTGGAGCTTCGAAACACCGGGGAGCTGTTTTTT. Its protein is CVSSLELRNTGELFF.

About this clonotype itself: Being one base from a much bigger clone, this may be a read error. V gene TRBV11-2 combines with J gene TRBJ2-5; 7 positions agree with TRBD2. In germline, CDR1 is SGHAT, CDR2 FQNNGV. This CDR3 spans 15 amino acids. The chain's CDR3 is CAGSLGDYSQETQYF. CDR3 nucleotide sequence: TGTGCCGGCAGCTTAGGGGACTATAGCCAAGAGACCCAGTACTTC.

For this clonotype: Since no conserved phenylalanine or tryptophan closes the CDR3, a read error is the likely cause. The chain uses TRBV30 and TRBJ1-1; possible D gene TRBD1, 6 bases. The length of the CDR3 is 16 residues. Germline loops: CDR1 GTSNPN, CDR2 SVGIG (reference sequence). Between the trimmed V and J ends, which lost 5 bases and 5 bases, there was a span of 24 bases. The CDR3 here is CAWCLSDRAQRTEAFS. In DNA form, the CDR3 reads TGTGCCTGGTGTTTATCGGACAGAGCCCAACGTACTGAAGCTTTCTCT.

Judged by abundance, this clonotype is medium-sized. DNA of the CDR3: TGCAGTGCCTTAGAGGTCATGAACACTGAAGCTTTCTTT. Encoded protein: CSALEVMNTEAFF. The chain couples TRBV20-1 to TRBJ1-1, with D unresolved. Germline values: CDR1 DFQATT, CDR2 SNEGSKA (reference sequence). The CDR3 is 13 amino acids. V was pared by 6 bases and J by 0 bases, with 11 bases between.

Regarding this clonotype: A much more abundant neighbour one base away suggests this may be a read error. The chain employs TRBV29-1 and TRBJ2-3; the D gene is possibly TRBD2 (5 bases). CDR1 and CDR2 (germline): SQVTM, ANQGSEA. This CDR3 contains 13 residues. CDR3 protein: CGGAGPHTDTQYF. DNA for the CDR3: TGCGGCGGCGCGGGCCCCCACACAGATACGCAGTATTTT.

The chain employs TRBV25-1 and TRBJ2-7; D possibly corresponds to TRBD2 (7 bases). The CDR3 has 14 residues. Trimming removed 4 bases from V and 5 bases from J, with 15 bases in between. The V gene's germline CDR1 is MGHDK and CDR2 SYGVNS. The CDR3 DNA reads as TGTGCCAGCAGTGTAGTGGGGGGGCCGAACGAGCAGTACGTC. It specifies CASSVVGGPNEQYV.